This passage covers 15 T cell receptor beta chains from one sample sequenced in a study of blood T cell repertoires in COVID-19 (TCRdb year 2020). Receptors were amplified or captured by the immunoSEQ multiplex PCR assay. TCRdb provides this immuneACCESS table in a form limited to in-frame rearrangements. Some clones are lacking; in checked studies, under half of them reflect an unresolved V gene, and why the rest are absent is not known. Across this sample there are about 200,000 clones, with about 80% seen only once. The leading ten clones occupy approximately 7.9% of the sample. Sequenced sample: PBMCs or T cells enriched from blood (not recorded which). Receptor source: a man aged 35 to 55 who had recovered from COVID-19.

The chain combines TRBV5-1 with TRBJ1-2, with TRBD1 as a possible D gene (5 bases). The germline V gene encodes CDR1 SGHRS and CDR2 YFSETQ. The CDR3 spans 15 residues. V was pared by 3 bases and J by 4 bases, with 16 bases between. In nucleotides, the CDR3 is TGCGCCAGCAGCTCGGGGGATCTACGGATCTATGGCTACACCTTC. It translates to CASSSGDLRIYGYTF.

The V call is TRBV30, the J call TRBJ1-5; TRBD1 might be the D (5 bases). CDR1 GTSNPN and CDR2 SVGIG come from the germline V gene (reference sequence). V lost 2 bases, J lost 3 bases, and 8 bases lay in between. CDR3 length: 13 residues. As DNA, the CDR3 is TGTGCCTGGAGTCGGGGGATCAATCAGCCCCAGCATTTT. Translated: CAWSRGINQPQHF.

The V gene is TRBV4-2, the J gene TRBJ2-3; D is unclear. V lost 2 bases, J lost 3 bases, and 12 bases lay in between. CDR1 and CDR2 (germline): LGHNA, YNFKEQ. This CDR3 is built from 15 residues. The CDR3 is CASSQITRVTDTQYF. The CDR3 DNA is TGTGCCAGCAGCCAAATTACGAGAGTTACAGATACGCAGTATTTT.

The CDR3 protein is CASSNGGQGIGYGYTF. The DNA for the CDR3 is TGTGCCAGCAGTAATGGAGGACAGGGCATCGGCTATGGCTACACCTTC. The gene calls are TRBV28 and TRBJ1-2; 8 positions match TRBD1. CDR1 is MDHEN, CDR2 SYDVKM, per germline. V lost 5 bases to trimming and J lost 4 bases; unmatched junction nucleotides: 12. CDR3 length: 16 residues.

The chain employs TRBV2 and TRBJ1-2; weak D call: TRBD1 (5 bases). The CDR3 sequence is 14 residues long. Germline CDR1 reads SNHLY; CDR2 reads FYNNEI. Trimming took 5 bases from V and 4 from J, leaving 14 bases between them. The CDR3 DNA is TGTGCCAGCAGTCTACTCGGGGGGACCTATGGCTACACCTTC. Translated: CASSLLGGTYGYTF.

This clone came up once. The chain has TRBV11-2 and TRBJ2-2, with 11 bases aligning to TRBD2. V shed 3 bases, J shed 1 base, and the junction held 4 bases outside the gene matches. Germline V gives CDR1 SGHAT, CDR2 FQNNGV. This CDR3 has 17 residues. The CDR3 loop is CASSFTSGGQNTGELFF. Here the CDR3 DNA reads TGTGCCAGCAGCTTTACTAGCGGGGGCCAGAACACCGGGGAGCTGTTTTTT.

This chain connects TRBV27 to TRBJ2-5; 8 nucleotides align to TRBD1. CDR1 is MNHEY, CDR2 SMNVEV, per germline (reference sequence). There are 14 residues in the CDR3. V was clipped by 8 bases and J by 12 bases; unmatched bases: 17. CDR3 sequence (DNA): TGTGCCAGCGGGAGTACCGGGACAGGCACCCTGAAGTACTTC. Amino acid sequence: CASGSTGTGTLKYF.

Only a few counts were recorded for this clone. The V and J genes are TRBV30 and TRBJ2-1, with D perhaps matching TRBD2 (6 bases). Trimming removed 7 bases at V and 2 bases at J, with 15 bases between. Germline CDR1 is GTSNPN and CDR2 is SVGIG (reference sequence). This CDR3 region has 14 residues. In nucleotides, the CDR3 is TGTGCCTCCAGAGATGGGGGGACCTACAATGAGCAGTTCTTC. Residues: CASRDGGTYNEQFF. The full variable domain, rest sourced from reference TRBV30 and TRBJ2-1, is SQTIHQWPATLVQPVGSPLSLECTVEGTSNPNLYWYRQAAGRGLQLLFYSVGIGQISSEVPQNLSASRPQDRQFILSSKKLLLSDSGFYLCASRDGGTYNEQFFGPGTRLTVL.

The chain combines TRBV27 with TRBJ1-2, with unresolved D. V gave up 2 bases and J gave up 3 bases, with 7 bases separating them. Looked up from germline, CDR1 is MNHEY and CDR2 is SMNVEV (reference sequence). CDR3 length: 13 amino acids. The CDR3 bases are TGTGCCAGCAGTTTAACCTACCACTATGGCTACACCTTC. Its protein product is CASSLTYHYGYTF.

This chain connects TRBV5-6 to TRBJ2-7; TRBD2 matches at 10 bases. Looked up from germline, CDR1 is SGHDT and CDR2 is YYEEEE. The CDR3 sequence is 15 residues long. J lost 3 bases, V lost 2 bases, and 5 bases had no gene match. CDR3 in amino acids: CASSFTSGEFYEQYF. CDR3 nucleotide sequence: TGTGCCAGCAGCTTTACTAGCGGGGAGTTCTACGAGCAGTACTTC.

The table lists this clone with a few counts. The rearrangement uses TRBV5-4 and TRBJ1-4; 10 positions match TRBD1. Trimming cost V 3 bases and J 4 bases; bases outside gene matches: 3. The CDR3 sequence is 15 residues long. The V gene's germline CDR1 is SGHNT and CDR2 YYREEE (reference sequence). The DNA of the CDR3 is TGTGCCAGCAGCTCCGGGACAGGGGTTAATGAAAAACTGTTTTTT. It translates to CASSSGTGVNEKLFF.

The chain recombines TRBV28 with TRBJ2-3; TRBD2 matches at 10 bases. Losses at the gene ends were 3 bases for V and 7 bases for J; bases not matched to a gene: 13. The CDR3 extends over 17 amino acids. Germline CDR1 reads MDHEN; CDR2 reads SYDVKM. In nucleotides, the CDR3 is TGTGCCAGCAGTTTCTCGTTGGGGCTAGCGGGGGCATATACGCAGTATTTT. Encoded protein: CASSFSLGLAGAYTQYF.

The rearrangement joins TRBV3-1 (or the pseudogene TRBV3-2) to TRBJ1-2; D unresolved. The germline V gene encodes CDR1 LGHDT and CDR2 YNNKEL (reference sequence). V shed 1 base and J shed 8 bases, with 11 bases lying between them. The CDR3 covers 13 residues. CDR3 bases: TGTGCCAGCAGCCAAGGCCTGGGAGGAGGCTACACCTTC. Residues: CASSQGLGGGYTF.

The V call is TRBV9, the J call TRBJ2-2, with 10 bases matching TRBD2. J gave up 4 bases and V 2 bases, and 5 bases lay outside the gene matches. Germline CDR1 is SGDLS and CDR2 is YYNGEE. This CDR3 contains 16 residues. Written as DNA, the CDR3 is TGTGCCAGCAGCGTTAGCGGGGGGCCCATCACCGGGGAGCTGTTTTTT. Amino acid sequence: CASSVSGGPITGELFF.

The chain couples TRBV3-1 (or the pseudogene TRBV3-2) to TRBJ2-7, with TRBD1 matching over 7 bases. This CDR3 has 15 residues. Germline CDR1 reads LGHDT; CDR2 reads YNNKEL (reference sequence). V was clipped by 5 bases and J by 4 bases; unmatched bases: 11. The DNA of the CDR3 is TGTGCCAGCAGCAAACGCCCGGGACAGCCATACGAGCAGTACTTC. The encoded protein is CASSKRPGQPYEQYF.